This T cell receptor (beta chain) was identified in a study of blood T cell repertoires in COVID-19. The overall study: Acute and convalescent COVID-19 samples came from the United States, Italy and Spain.

The V and J ends lost 7 bases and 3 bases, in that order; junction bases with no gene match: 6. The germline gives CDR1 KGHDR, CDR2 SFDVKD. The CDR3 has 14 residues. Original methodology: Estimation of nucleated cell counts was performed using reference gene primer amplification. Data came from immunoSEQ multiplex PCR; TCRdb stores just in-frame clones and leaves some out. V, J and clone size are those of that table, while D and trimming were read from the DNA. The sample has 150,000 to 200,000 clones; almost 85% are singletons. This clone has only a few counts. Living in about two dozen US areas, the participants were between roughly 18 and 89 years of age.

The J gene is TRBJ2-3, the V gene TRBV24-1, with 7 bases identical to TRBD1. Sequencing was performed on PBMCs or T cells enriched from blood (not recorded which). This receptor was obtained from a man between 45 and 60 years old who had recovered from COVID-19. The CDR3 spells CATSVQGKTDTQYF. The CDR3 region has the DNA TGTGCCACCAGCGTACAGGGGAAAACAGATACGCAGTATTTT.